This T cell receptor (beta chain) came from a study of T cell changes during pregnancy in multiple sclerosis. This clone was found once. Sequenced by immunoSEQ multiplex PCR; TCRdb stores in-frame clones only, minus some. This table holds about 50,000 clones, around 94% found once. The V and J ends lost 4 bases and 1 base respectively, with 9 bases between them. In germline, CDR1 is LNHNV, CDR2 YYDKDF (reference sequence). The CDR3 totals 14 residues. The material sequenced was CD4+ T cells from peripheral blood mononuclear cells, taken in the third trimester of pregnancy. The V call is TRBV15, the J call TRBJ2-3; the D is unclear. The TCR sequence derives from a female donor with multiple sclerosis, enrolled in a pregnancy study. CDR3 protein: CATSTQHRTDTQYF. The DNA of the CDR3 is TGTGCCACCAGCACTCAACATCGCACAGATACGCAGTATTTT.